The text below deals with one T cell receptor (beta chain). Antigen specificity is unknown. This specimen belongs to a study of identical twins. General study points: The degree of excess twin sharing was weaker in beta out-of-frame sequences. Out-of-frame alpha sequences shared by twins were enriched for low generation probability.

Unique molecular identifiers were in the cDNA, with template-switch universal primer binding. TCRdb processed the 5' RACE reads anew with MiXCR; each CDR3 protein has one entry. The sample contains about 690,000 distinct CDR3 sequences, 6.1% of which appear only once. V was cut by 6 bases and J by 14 bases, with 13 bases left in between. The CDR3 length is 11 residues. The sample was naive T cells sorted from blood. This TCR derives from a man between 18 and 35 years old in good health. The rearrangement joins TRBV12-3 or TRBV12-4 to TRBJ1-4; no clear D. The CDR3 coding sequence is TGTGCCAGCAGCCTAGGTGCAAGGCTGTTTTTT. Protein sequence: CASSLGARLFF.